The entry below gives a single T cell receptor (beta chain) sequence along with its context. Its cognate antigen is unknown. The sample originates from a study of cytomegalovirus exposure and HLA in healthy donors. Study results and caveats: The study carried out a later analysis of TCR beta sequences. It associated approximately 15,000 of them with specific HLA alleles at a false discovery rate of 0.05. TCR beta V- and J-gene trimming, according to a later analysis, was linked to a missense DCLRE1C variant.

Donors sampled were nominally healthy, though unrecorded immune exposures were likely. PCR was performed using 60 Vbeta and 13 Jbeta primers. Authors' data handling: Unique TCR beta chains totaled roughly 81 million in a later count, with roughly 12 million of them shared. Only in-frame clones appear in the TCRdb table, and some are missing; sequencing was by immunoSEQ multiplex PCR. V, J and clone size reflect that table, while D and trimming were determined from the DNA. The repertoire consists of 150,000 to 200,000 clones, with roughly 77% occurring once and the leading ten covering less than 9.5%. Sequencing was carried out using PBMCs. The sequence was obtained from a woman in her 40s in good health and CMV-seropositive.

In nucleotides, the CDR3 is TGTGCCAGCAGCGTAGGGGGGGGAGACGAGCAGTACTTC. This gives the protein CASSVGGGDEQYF. The chain recombines TRBV9 with TRBJ2-7, with 7 bases aligning to TRBD2. The CDR3 is 13 residues long. Germline V gene lookup returns CDR1 SGDLS and CDR2 YYNGEE. Losses at the gene ends were 0 bases for V and 5 bases for J; bases not matched to a gene: 2.